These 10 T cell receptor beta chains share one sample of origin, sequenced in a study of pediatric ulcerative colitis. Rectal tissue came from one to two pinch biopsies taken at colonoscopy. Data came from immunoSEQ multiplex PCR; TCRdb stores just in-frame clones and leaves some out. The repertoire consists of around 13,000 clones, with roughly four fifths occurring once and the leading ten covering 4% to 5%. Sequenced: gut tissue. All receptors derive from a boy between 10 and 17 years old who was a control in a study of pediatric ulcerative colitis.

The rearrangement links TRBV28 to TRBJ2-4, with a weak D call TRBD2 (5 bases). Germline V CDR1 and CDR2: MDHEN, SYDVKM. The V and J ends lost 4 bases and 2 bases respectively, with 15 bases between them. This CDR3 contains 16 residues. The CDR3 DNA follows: TGTGCCAGCAGTTCAACAGCGGCCACTTCCAAAAACATTCAGTACTTC. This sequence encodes CASSSTAATSKNIQYF.

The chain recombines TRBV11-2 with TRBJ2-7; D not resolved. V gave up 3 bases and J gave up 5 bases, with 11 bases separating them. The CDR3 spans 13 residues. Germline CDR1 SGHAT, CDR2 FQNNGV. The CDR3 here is CASSFLIGNEQYF. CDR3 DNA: TGTGCCAGCAGCTTCCTGATTGGGAACGAGCAGTACTTC.

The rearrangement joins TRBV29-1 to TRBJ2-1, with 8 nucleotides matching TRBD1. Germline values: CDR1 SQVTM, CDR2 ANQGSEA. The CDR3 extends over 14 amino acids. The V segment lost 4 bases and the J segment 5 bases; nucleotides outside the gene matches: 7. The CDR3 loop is CSVVLTGGNNEQFF. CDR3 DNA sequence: TGCAGCGTTGTACTCACAGGGGGTAACAATGAGCAGTTCTTC.

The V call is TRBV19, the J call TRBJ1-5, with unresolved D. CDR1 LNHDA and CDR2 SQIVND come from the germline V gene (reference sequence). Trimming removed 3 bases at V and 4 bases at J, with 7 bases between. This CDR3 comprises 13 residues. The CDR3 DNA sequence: TGTGCCAGTAGTATCTGGGAGAATCAGCCCCAGCATTTT. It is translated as CASSIWENQPQHF.

CDR3 bases: TGTGCCAGCAGTCATCTAGCGGGGAGCACAGATACGCAGTATTTT. Translation: CASSHLAGSTDTQYF. This chain uses TRBV6-1 with TRBJ2-3; 9 bases line up with TRBD2. Per the germline V gene, CDR1 is MNHNS and CDR2 is SASEGT. The V and J ends lost 5 bases and 0 bases, in that order; junction bases with no gene match: 3. The CDR3 consists of 15 residues.

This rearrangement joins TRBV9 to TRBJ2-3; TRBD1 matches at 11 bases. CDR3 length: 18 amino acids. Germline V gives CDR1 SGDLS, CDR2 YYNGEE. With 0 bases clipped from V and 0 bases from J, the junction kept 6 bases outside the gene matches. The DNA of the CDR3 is TGTGCCAGCAGCGTAGGGACAGGGGGCAGGGGAAGCACAGATACGCAGTATTTT. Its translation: CASSVGTGGRGSTDTQYF.

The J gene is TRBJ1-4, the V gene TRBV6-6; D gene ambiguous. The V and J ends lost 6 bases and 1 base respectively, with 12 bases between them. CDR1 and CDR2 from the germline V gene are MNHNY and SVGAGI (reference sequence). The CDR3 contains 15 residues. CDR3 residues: CASSRDILTNEKLFF. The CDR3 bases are TGTGCCAGCAGCCGAGACATCTTAACTAATGAAAAACTGTTTTTT.

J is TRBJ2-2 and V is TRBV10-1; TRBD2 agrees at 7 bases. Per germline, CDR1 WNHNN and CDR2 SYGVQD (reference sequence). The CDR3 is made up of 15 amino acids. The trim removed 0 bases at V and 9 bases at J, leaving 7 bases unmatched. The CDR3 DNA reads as TGCGCCAGCAGTGAGTCGGGGGGAGGGCCGAGGGAGCTGTTTTTT. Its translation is CASSESGGGPRELFF.

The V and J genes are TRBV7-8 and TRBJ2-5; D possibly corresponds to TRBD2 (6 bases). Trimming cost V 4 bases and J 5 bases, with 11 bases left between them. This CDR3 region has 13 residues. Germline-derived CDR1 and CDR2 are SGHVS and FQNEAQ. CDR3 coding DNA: TGTGCCAGCAGCTCAAGCGGGCCTGAGACCCAGTACTTC. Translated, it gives CASSSSGPETQYF.

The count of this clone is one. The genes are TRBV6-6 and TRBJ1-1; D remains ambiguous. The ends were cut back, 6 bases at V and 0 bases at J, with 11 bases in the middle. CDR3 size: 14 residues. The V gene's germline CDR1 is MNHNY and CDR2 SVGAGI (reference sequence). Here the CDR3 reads CASSPLGLNTEAFF. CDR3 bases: TGTGCCAGCAGCCCGCTGGGGTTGAACACTGAAGCTTTCTTT.